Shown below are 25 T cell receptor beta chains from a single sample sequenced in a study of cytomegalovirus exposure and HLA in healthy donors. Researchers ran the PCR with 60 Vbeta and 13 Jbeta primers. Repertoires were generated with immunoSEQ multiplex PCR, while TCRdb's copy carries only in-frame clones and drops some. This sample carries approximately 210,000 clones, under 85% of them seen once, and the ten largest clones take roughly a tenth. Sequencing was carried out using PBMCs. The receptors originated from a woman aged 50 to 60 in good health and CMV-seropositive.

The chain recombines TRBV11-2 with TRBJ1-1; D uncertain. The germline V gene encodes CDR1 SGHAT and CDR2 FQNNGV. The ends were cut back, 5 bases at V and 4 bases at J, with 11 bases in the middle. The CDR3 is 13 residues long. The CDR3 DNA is TGTGCCAGCAGCCCCTCAGGTGGCACTGAAGCTTTCTTT. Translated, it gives CASSPSGGTEAFF.

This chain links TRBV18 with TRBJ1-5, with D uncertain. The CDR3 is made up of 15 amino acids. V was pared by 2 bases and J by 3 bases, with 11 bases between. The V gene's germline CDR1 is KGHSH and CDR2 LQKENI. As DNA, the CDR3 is TGTGCCAGCTCACCAGGGAGCAGGATCAATCAGCCCCAGCATTTT. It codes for CASSPGSRINQPQHF.

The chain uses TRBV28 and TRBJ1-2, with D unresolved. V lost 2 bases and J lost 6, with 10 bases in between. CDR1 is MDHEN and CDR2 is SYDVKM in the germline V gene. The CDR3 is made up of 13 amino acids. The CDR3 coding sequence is TGTGCCAGCAGTTTAGTACCCAGGAATGGCTACACCTTC. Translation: CASSLVPRNGYTF.

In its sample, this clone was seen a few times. The CDR3 bases are TGTGCCAGCATTTCTCCCGGGGGGGCTGAAGCTTTCTTT. It specifies CASISPGGAEAFF. This rearrangement joins TRBV6-6 to TRBJ1-1, with D possibly matching TRBD1 (5 bases). Germline V gene lookup returns CDR1 MNHNY and CDR2 SVGAGI (reference sequence). The CDR3 covers 13 residues. Trimming took 7 bases from V and 6 from J, leaving 15 bases between them.

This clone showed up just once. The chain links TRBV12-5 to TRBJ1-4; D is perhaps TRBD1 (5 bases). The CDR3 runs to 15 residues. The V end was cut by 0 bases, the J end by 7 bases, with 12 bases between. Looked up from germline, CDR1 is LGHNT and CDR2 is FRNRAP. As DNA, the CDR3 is TGTGCTAGTGGTTTGGTACCGGGGGAGAGTGAAAAACTGTTTTTT. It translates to CASGLVPGESEKLFF.

This CDR3 is CASSIDSDSGANVLTF. In DNA, the CDR3 is TGTGCCAGTAGTATCGACAGCGACTCTGGGGCCAACGTCCTGACTTTC. The chain is built from TRBV19 and TRBJ2-6; D may be TRBD1 (5 bases). The CDR3 consists of 16 residues. Per germline, CDR1 LNHDA and CDR2 SQIVND (reference sequence). Trimming took off 3 bases at V and 0 bases at J, with 9 bases between the two ends.

The DNA of the CDR3 is TGTGCCAGCAGCTTATCCGTACAGGCCGGTTTATACGAGCAGTACTTC. Translating gives CASSLSVQAGLYEQYF. The chain joins TRBV7-2 to TRBJ2-7; D is possibly TRBD1 (5 bases). The CDR3 is 16 amino acids. Germline lookup yields CDR1 SGHTA and CDR2 FQGNSA. Trimming shortened V by 2 bases and J by 4 bases, and 18 bases separated the two germline ends.

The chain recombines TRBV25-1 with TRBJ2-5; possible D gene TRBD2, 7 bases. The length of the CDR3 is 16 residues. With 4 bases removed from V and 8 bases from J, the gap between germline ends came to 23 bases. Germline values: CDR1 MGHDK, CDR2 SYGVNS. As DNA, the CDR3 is TGTGCCAGCAGTGGTTCCTCGGGCGGGGGCGCATCTACCCAGTACTTC. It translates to CASSGSSGGGASTQYF.

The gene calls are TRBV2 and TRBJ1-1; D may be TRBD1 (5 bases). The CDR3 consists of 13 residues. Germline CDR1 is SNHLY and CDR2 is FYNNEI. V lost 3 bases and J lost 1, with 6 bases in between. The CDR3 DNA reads TGTGCCAGCAGTGATGACAGGAACACTGAAGCTTTCTTT. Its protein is CASSDDRNTEAFF.

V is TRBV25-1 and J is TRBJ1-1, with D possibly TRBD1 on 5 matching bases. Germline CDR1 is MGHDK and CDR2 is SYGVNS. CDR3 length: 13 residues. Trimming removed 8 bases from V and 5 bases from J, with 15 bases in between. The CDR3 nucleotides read TGTGCCAGCGGCTGGCAGGGAAATACTGAAGCTTTCTTT. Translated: CASGWQGNTEAFF.

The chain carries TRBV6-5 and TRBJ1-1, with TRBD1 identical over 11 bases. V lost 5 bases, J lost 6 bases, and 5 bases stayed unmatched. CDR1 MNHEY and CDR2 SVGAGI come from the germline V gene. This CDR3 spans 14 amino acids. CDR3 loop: CASSTGTGGAEAFF. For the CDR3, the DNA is TGTGCCAGCAGTACCGGGACAGGGGGTGCTGAAGCTTTCTTT.

CDR3 amino acids: CASSPWGGYEQYF. The CDR3 bases are TGTGCCAGCAGCCCCTGGGGGGGTTACGAGCAGTACTTC. V gene TRBV7-8 combines with J gene TRBJ2-7; 7 bases are a match to TRBD2. CDR1 and CDR2 from the germline V gene are SGHVS and FQNEAQ. V was pared by 5 bases and J by 4 bases, with 5 bases of the junction left unmatched. The CDR3 covers 13 residues.

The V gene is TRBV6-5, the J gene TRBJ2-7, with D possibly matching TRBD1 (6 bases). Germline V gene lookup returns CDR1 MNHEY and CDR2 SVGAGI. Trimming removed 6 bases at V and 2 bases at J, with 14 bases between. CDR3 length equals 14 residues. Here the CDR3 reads CASSHLGTTYEQYF. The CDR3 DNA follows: TGTGCCAGCAGCCACCTGGGGACAACCTACGAGCAGTACTTC.

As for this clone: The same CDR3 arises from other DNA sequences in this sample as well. In DNA, the CDR3 is TGTGCCAGCAGTGAAGATATGAACACTGAAGCTTTCTTT. It is translated as CASSEDMNTEAFF. The chain joins TRBV2 to TRBJ1-1, with D hard to call. Trimming took 1 base from V and 0 from J, leaving 3 bases between them. This CDR3 has 13 residues. Germline assignment: CDR1 SNHLY and CDR2 FYNNEI.

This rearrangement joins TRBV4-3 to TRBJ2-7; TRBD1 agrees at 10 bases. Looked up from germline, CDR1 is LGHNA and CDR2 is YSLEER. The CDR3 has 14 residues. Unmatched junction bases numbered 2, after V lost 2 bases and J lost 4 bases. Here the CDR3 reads CASSQRQGAYEQYF. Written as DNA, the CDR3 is TGCGCCAGCAGCCAAAGACAGGGGGCTTACGAGCAGTACTTC.

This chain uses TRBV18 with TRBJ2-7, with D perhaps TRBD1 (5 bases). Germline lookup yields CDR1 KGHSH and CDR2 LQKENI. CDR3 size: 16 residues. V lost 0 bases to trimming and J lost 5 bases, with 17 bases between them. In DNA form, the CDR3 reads TGTGCCAGCTCACCACCAGGAAGCCCCCAGGGCGACGAGCAGTACTTC. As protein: CASSPPGSPQGDEQYF. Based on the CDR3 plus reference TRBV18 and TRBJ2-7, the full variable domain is NAGVMQNPRHLVRRRGQEARLRCSPMKGHSHVYWYRQLPEEGLKFMVYLQKENIIDESGMPKERFSAEFPKEGPSILRIQQVVRGDSAAYFCASSPPGSPQGDEQYFGPGTRLTVT.

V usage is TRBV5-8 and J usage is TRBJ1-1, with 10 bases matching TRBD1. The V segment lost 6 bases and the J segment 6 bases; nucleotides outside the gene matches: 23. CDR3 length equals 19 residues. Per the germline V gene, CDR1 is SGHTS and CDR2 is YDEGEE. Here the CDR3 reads CASNRALRDRGPPGSEAFF. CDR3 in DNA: TGTGCCAGCAACCGCGCACTTCGGGACAGGGGCCCTCCAGGGTCTGAAGCTTTCTTT.

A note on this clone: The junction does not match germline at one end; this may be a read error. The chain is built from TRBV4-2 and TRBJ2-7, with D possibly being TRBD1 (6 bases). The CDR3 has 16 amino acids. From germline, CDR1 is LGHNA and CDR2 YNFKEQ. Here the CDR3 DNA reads TGTGCCAGCAGCCACAAGGCAGGGGATAGCTCCGACGAGCAGTACTTC. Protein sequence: CASSHKAGDSSDEQYF.

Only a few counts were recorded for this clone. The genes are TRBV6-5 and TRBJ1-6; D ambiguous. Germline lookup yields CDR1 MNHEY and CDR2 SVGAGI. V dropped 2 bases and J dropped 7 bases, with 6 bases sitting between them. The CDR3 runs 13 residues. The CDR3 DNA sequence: TGTGCCAGCAGTTACAATGTAAATTCACCCCTCCACTTT. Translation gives CASSYNVNSPLHF.

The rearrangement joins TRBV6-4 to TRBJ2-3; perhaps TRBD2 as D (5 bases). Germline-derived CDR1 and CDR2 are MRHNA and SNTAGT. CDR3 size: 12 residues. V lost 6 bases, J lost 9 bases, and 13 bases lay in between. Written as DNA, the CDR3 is TGTGCCAGCAGCGAGGGTGCCGGGACGCAGTATTTT. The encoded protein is CASSEGAGTQYF.

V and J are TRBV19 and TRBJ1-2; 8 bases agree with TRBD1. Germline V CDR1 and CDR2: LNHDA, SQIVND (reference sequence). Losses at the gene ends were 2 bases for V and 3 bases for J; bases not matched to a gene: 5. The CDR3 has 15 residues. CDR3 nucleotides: TGTGCCAGTAGTATACCCGCGACAGGGGACTATGGCTACACCTTC. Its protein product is CASSIPATGDYGYTF.

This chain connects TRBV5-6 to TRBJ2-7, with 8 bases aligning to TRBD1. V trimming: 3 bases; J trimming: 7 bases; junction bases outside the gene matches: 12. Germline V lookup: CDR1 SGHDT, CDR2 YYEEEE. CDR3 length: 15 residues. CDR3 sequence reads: CASSYGSQGALEQYF. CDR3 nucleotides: TGTGCCAGCAGCTATGGAAGTCAGGGGGCGTTGGAGCAGTACTTC.

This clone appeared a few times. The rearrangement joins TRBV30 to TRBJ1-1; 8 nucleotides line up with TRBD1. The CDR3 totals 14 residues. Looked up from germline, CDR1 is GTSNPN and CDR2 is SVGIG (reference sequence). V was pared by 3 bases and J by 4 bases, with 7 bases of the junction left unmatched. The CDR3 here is CAWSLDRGVTEAFF. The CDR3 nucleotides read TGTGCCTGGAGCCTCGACAGGGGAGTCACTGAAGCTTTCTTT.

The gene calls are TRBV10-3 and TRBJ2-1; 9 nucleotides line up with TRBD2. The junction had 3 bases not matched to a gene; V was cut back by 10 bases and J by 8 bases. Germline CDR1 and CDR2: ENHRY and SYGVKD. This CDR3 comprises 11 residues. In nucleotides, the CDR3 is TGTGCCAGCGGCGGGGGGGATGAGCAGTTCTTC. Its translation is CASGGGDEQFF.

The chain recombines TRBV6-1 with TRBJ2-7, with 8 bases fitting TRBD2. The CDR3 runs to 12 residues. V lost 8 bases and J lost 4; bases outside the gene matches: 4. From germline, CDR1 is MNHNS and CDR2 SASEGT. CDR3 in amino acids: CASYAGGYEQYF. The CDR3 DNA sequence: TGTGCCAGCTATGCGGGAGGATACGAGCAGTACTTC.